The clone carrying this TCR beta chain was counted only a few times. The target antigen is unknown. Possible read error: a much larger clone is one base away. Using a J-beta primer mix together with a sample-barcoded 5' primer, a second PCR was run for roughly 6 to 11 cycles. A template-switch adaptor containing 12 random nucleotides labeled each cDNA molecule. TCRdb re-derived calls from the 5' RACE reads in MiXCR, one entry per CDR3 protein. The sample lists 850,000 to 950,000 distinct CDR3 sequences, 29% occurring once. These data originate in a study of blood T cells in healthy people across ages. Across the whole study: Capture via template switching afforded approximately one barcoded beta molecule per two T cells.

V gave up 5 bases and J gave up 6 bases, with 8 bases separating them. The CDR3 is 12 amino acids. Germline loops: CDR1 SGHTA, CDR2 FQGNSA. Findings of the study overall: Long-lived donors had more naive CD4+ cells and higher diversity than aged donors. Strongly correlated with naive T cell percentage was TCR beta diversity.

The J gene is TRBJ2-1, the V gene TRBV7-2, with D maybe TRBD2 (6 bases). This clonotype was sampled from a woman aged 80 or over in good health. The sequenced sample consisted of blood. The CDR3 sequence: CTSSRDFNEQFF. The CDR3 nucleotides read TGTACCAGCAGCCGGGACTTCAATGAGCAGTTCTTC.